This T cell receptor beta chain comes out of a study of T cells in Graves' hyperthyroidism and ophthalmopathy (dated by TCRdb to between 2018 and 2020). Regarding the complete study: Peripheral blood was collected at initial diagnosis, before any treatment. In addition, the study compared T-cell repertoires in thyroid tissue and in blood from over 5 Graves' hyperthyroidism patients. According to the paper, TCR Vbeta CDR3 sequencing was carried out on around 140 peripheral blood samples, which came from under 50 ophthalmopathy, some 73 hyperthyroidism and 17 progressor patients. The 100 or so discovery patients were divided at random into training and test sets in a 7:3 ratio. An independent validation cohort of around 19 hyperthyroidism patients and 15 or so patients who later progressed to ophthalmopathy tested prospective prediction of ophthalmopathy. Once sampling was done, hyperthyroidism patients were given methimazole at a starting dose of 30 mg daily, whereas ophthalmopathy patients were given high-dose intravenous methylprednisolone. A discovery cohort of about 100 patients, approximately 45 with Graves' ophthalmopathy and fewer than 65 with stable Graves' hyperthyroidism, was used to find distinguishing TCR V-J signatures.

In the ophthalmopathy patients, disease was moderately to severely active, with a Clinical Activity Score of 3 or more, a NOSPECS grade of 4 or more, and a duration of less than 3 months. Patients with uncontrolled infections, other autoimmune diseases, pregnancy or lactation were excluded. Diagnoses were based on clinical symptoms, serum thyroxine and TRAb, thyroid ultrasound and orbital computed tomography. PBMCs were separated from approximately 10 ml of fresh peripheral blood using Ficoll-Paque density gradient centrifugation. Total RNA was extracted with Trizol reagent, and quality was checked on an Agilent 2100 Bioanalyzer. General conclusions and limits of the study: Blood samples also contained most of the expanded thyroid clonotypes (frequency above 0.001), which suggests that blood repertoires may reflect thyroid immune responses. In validation, the model predicted progression to ophthalmopathy with approximately 69% sensitivity and less than 80% specificity, a median of around six months before onset. Sample size was not statistically predetermined, and investigators were not blinded to group allocation. Ophthalmopathy was separated from stable hyperthyroidism by a 13 V-J signature model, with about 86% sensitivity and about 81% specificity obtained in cross-validation and 80%/75% obtained in testing.

This clonotype was detected many times. It lacks a known antigen. Nothing much larger sits one base from this clone, and base qualities are not available. The TCR beta CDR3 regions were amplified from RNA transcripts. For the first round of RT-PCR on the TCR CDR3, the HTBI primer set was used together with the Qiagen OneStep RT-PCR kit. The libraries were constructed in a second round of multiplex PCR and then size-selected and purified. Libraries were sequenced paired-end with 100 bp reads on an Illumina HiSeq2000. The authors processed their data as follows. SOAPnuke was used to process the raw data, throwing out any read that contained adapters or uncalled bases, had a mean Phred below 15, or lacked an exact constant-primer or identifier match. High-quality paired reads were merged with COPE v1.2.5, and unique nucleotide sequences were defined as clonotypes. MiTCR v1.1 was used to align clonotypes to the IMGT TRBV, TRBD and TRBJ reference segments. The analysis included only V-J combinations with a frequency above 0.0001, which together covered 98% to 99.2% of the repertoires. A TCS score was defined as the ratio between F50 (clonal expansion) and ExV (chaos), using BLOSUM62-based TCRdist between CDR3 peptides within each V-J. Welch's t-statistics and random forest reduced around 550 V-J features to about 12, which were used in a naive Bayes classifier (R e1071). Through fastp at Q25 and MiXCR, TCRdb rebuilt clones from the public reads, retaining in-frame beta chains. Every distinct CDR3 protein forms one entry, paired with its most common genes and DNA. Clone size and V and J calls follow TCRdb, not the original study. The sample profile shows roughly 280,000 distinct CDR3 sequences; over 15% of them were found once. The ten largest account for about 51% of the sample.

Sequences SGHRS (CDR1) and YFSETQ (CDR2) are obtained from the germline V gene. The V end gives up 5 bases and the J end 3 bases, leaving 7 bases in the junction not matched to a gene. From the cysteine through the phenylalanine, the CDR3 covers 15 amino acids. Only the CDR3 portion is preserved as DNA: 45 bases, with reading frame beginning at the first base. Input material: blood. This sequence uses TRBV5-1 and TRBJ2-2; 7 middle bases align to TRBD1. This sequence was found in a woman aged 55-75 years with Graves' ophthalmopathy. The DNA sequence is given as TGCGCCAGCAGACGGCCGGGACAGTACACCGGGGAGCTGTTTTTT. It encodes CASRRPGQYTGELFF.